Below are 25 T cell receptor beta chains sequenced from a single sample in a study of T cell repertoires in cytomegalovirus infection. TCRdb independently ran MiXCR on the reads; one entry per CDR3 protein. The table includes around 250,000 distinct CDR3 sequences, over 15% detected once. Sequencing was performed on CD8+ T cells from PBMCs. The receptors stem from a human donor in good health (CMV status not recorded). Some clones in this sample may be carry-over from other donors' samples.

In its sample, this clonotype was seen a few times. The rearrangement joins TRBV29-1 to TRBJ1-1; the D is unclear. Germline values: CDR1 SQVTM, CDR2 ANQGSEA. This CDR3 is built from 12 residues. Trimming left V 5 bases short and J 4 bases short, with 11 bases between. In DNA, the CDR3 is TGCAGCGTTTCTTCATTTGGCACTGAAGCTTTCTTT. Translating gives CSVSSFGTEAFF. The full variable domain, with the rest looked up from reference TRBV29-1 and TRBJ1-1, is SAVISQKPSRDICQRGTSLTIQCQVDSQVTMMFWYRQQPGQSLTLIATANQGSEATYESGFVIDKFPISRPNLTFSTLTVSNMSPEDSSIYLCSVSSFGTEAFFGQGTRLTVV.

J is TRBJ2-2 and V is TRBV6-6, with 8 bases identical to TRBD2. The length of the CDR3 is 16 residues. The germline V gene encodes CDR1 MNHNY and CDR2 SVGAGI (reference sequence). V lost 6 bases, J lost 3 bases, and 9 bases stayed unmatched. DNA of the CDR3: TGTGCCAGCAGCGATTCGCGGGGGGCCGACACCGGGGAGCTGTTTTTT. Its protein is CASSDSRGADTGELFF.

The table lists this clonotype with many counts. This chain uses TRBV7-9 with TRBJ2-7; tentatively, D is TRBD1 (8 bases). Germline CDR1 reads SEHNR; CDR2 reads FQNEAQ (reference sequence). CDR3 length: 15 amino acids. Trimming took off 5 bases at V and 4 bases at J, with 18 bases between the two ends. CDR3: CASSSGTGLVYEQYF. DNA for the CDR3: TGTGCCAGCAGCAGCGGGACAGGTCTCGTATACGAGCAGTACTTC.

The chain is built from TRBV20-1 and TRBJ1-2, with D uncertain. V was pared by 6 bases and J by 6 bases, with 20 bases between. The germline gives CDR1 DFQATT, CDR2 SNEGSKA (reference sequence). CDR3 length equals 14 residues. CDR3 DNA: TGCAGTGCCTTCGTAAGCGCGGCTGTAGATGGCTACACCTTC. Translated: CSAFVSAAVDGYTF.

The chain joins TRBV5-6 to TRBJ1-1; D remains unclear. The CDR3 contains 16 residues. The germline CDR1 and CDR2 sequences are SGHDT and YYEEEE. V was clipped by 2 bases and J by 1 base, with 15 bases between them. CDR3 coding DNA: TGTGCCAGCAGCTTACCGGGCGCTAAAAAGAACACTGAAGCTTTCTTT. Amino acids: CASSLPGAKKNTEAFF.

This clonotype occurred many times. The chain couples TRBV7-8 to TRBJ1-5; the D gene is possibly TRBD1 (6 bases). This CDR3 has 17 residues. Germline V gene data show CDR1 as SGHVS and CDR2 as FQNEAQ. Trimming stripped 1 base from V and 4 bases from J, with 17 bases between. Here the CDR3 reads CASSLDTRGGRNQPQHF. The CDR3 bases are TGTGCCAGCAGCTTAGACACCAGGGGAGGGCGGAATCAGCCCCAGCATTTT.

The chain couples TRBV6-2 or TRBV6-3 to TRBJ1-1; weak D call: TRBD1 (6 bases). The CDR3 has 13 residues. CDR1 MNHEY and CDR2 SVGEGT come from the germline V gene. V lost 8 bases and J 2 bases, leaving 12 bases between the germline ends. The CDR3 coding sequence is TGTGCCAGCGGAGGGACATCTAACACTGAAGCTTTCTTT. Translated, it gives CASGGTSNTEAFF.

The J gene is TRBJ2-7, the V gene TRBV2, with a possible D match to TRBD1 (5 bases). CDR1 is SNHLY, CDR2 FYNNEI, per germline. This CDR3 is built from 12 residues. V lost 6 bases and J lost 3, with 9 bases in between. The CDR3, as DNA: TGTGCCAGCAGAGGGGTCCTCTACGAGCAGTACTTC. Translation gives CASRGVLYEQYF.

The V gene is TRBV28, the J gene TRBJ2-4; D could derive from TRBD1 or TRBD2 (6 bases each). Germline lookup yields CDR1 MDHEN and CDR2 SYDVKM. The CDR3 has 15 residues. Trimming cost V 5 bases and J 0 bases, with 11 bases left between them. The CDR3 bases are TGTGCCAGCAGTGCAGGGGAGGTAGCCAAAAACATTCAGTACTTC. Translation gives CASSAGEVAKNIQYF.

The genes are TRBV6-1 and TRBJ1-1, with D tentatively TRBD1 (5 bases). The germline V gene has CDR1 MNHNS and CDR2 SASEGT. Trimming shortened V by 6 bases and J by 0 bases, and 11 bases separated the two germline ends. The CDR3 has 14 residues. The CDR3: CASSAGTVNTEAFF. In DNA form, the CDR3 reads TGTGCCAGCAGCGCCGGGACGGTGAACACTGAAGCTTTCTTT.

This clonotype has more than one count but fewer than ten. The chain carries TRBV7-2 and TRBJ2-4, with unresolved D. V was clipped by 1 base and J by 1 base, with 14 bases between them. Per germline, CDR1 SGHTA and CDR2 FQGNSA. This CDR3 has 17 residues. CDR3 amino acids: CASSLVTPGGAKNIQYF. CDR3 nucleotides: TGTGCCAGCAGCTTAGTAACACCCGGTGGGGCCAAAAACATTCAGTACTTC.

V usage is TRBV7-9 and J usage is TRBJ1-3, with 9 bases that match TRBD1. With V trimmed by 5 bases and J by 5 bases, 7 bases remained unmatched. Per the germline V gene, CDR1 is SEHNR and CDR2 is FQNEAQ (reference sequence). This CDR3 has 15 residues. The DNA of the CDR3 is TGTGCCAGCAGCGGGACCGGACAGGGGCGAAACACCATATATTTT. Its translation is CASSGTGQGRNTIYF.

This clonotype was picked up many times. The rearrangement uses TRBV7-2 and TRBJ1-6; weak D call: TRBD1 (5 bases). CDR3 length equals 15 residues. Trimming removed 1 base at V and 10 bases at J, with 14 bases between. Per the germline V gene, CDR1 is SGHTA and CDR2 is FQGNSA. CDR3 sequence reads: CASSLVPGRRSPLHF. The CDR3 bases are TGTGCCAGCAGCTTAGTGCCGGGGCGAAGATCACCCCTCCACTTT.

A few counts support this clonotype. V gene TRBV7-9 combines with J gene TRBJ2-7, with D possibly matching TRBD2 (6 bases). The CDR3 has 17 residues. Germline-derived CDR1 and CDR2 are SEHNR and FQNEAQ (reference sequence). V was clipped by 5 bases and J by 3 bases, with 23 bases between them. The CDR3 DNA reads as TGTGCCAGCAGCGTAGGGACTTGGCGGACCTTAAACTACGAGCAGTACTTC. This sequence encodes CASSVGTWRTLNYEQYF. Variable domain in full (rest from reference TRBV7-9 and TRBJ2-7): DTGVSQNPRHKITKRGQNVTFRCDPISEHNRLYWYRQTLGQGPEFLTYFQNEAQLEKSRLLSDRFSAERPKGSFSTLEIQRTEQGDSAMYLCASSVGTWRTLNYEQYFGPGTRLTVT.

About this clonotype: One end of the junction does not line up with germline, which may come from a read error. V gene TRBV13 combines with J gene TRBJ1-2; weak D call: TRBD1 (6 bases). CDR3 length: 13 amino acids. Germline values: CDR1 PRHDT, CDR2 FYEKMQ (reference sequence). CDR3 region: CASSAGGAYGFTF. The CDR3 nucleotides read TGTGCCAGCAGCGCCGGGGGCGCCTATGGCTTCACCTTC.

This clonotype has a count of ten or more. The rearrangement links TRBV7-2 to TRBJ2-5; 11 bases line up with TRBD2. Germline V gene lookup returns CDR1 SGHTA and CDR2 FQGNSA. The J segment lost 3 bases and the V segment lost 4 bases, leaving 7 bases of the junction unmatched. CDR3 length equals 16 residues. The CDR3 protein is CASSWDLAGGKETQYF. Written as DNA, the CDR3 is TGTGCCAGCAGCTGGGACTTAGCGGGGGGGAAAGAGACCCAGTACTTC.

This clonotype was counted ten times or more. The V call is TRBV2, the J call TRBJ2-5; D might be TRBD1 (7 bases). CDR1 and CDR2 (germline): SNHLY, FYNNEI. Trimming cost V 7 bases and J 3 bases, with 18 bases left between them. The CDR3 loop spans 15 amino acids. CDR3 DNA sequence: TGTGCCAGCACCCAAACGGGGGACAGAGAAGAGACCCAGTACTTC. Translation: CASTQTGDREETQYF.

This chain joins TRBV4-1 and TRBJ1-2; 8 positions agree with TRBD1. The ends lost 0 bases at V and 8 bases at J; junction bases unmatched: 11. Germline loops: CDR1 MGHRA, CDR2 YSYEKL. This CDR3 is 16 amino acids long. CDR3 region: CASSQEFSTGARGYTF. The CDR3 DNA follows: TGCGCCAGCAGCCAAGAGTTCTCGACAGGGGCGCGAGGCTACACCTTC.

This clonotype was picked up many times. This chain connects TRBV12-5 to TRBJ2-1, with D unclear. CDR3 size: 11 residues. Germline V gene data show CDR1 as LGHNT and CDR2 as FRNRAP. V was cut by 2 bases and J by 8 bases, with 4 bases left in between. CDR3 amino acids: CASGLSDEQFF. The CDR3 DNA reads TGTGCTAGTGGTTTGAGCGATGAGCAGTTCTTC.

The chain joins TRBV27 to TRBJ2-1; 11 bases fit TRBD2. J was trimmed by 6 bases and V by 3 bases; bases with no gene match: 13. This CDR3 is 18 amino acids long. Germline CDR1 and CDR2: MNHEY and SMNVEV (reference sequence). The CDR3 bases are TGTGCCAGCAGTTTCGCCCATTTCCTTAGCGGGGGGGCCAATGAGCAGTTCTTC. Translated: CASSFAHFLSGGANEQFF.

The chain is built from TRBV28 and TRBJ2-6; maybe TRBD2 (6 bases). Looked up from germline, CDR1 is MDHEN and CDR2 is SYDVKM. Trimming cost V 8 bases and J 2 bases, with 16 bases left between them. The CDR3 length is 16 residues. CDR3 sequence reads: CASLNRGGAGANVLTF. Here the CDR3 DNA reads TGTGCCAGCTTAAACCGGGGAGGTGCTGGGGCCAACGTCCTGACTTTC.

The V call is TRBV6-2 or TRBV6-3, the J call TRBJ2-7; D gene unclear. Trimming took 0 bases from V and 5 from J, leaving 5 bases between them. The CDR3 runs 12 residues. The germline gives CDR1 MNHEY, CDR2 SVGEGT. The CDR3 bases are TGTGCCAGCAGTTACTCGAGGAACGAGCAGTACTTC. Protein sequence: CASSYSRNEQYF.

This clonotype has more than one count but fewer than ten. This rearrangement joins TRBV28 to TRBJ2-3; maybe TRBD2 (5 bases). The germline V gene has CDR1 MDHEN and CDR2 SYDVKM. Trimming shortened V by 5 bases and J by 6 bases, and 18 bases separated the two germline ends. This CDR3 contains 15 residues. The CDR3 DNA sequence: TGTGCCAGCAGTAGGCGGGTACCGACCCAGGATACGCAGTATTTT. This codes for CASSRRVPTQDTQYF.

The CDR3 spells CASSYLRYQETQYF. CDR3 nucleotides: TGTGCCAGCAGTTACCTTCGGTACCAAGAGACCCAGTACTTC. The J gene is TRBJ2-5, the V gene TRBV6-2 or TRBV6-3; D not certain. The CDR3 sequence is 14 residues long. Germline V CDR1 and CDR2: MNHEY, SVGEGT. V lost 2 bases, J lost 0 bases, and 7 bases lay in between.

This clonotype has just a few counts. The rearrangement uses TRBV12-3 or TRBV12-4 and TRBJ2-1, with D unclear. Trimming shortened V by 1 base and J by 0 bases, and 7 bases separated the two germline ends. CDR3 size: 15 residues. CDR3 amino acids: CASSLGEGSYNEQFF. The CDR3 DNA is TGTGCCAGCAGTTTAGGGGAAGGCTCCTACAATGAGCAGTTCTTC.